This T cell receptor beta chain was retrieved from a study of tumor-infiltrating lymphocytes in primary liver carcinoma. Study-level findings and limits: A significantly higher top-250-clone fraction was found in tumors than in blood (p = 0.039). Lower overlap was observed for tumor-adjacent and tumor-blood pairs relative to tumor region pairs.

Unsorted bulk tissue, about 19-31 mg of it, served as the source for co-extraction of RNA and DNA. About this clonotype: The antigen is unknown. An end of the junction does not agree with germline; a read error may underlie this.

This CDR3 comprises 14 residues. The germline CDR1 and CDR2 sequences are SGHAT and FQNNGV. TCR beta cDNA was reverse-transcribed from about 500 ng of total RNA. The reaction used a constant-region primer and ProtoScript II reverse transcriptase. For TCR beta, libraries were produced by three nested multiplex PCR rounds using slightly modified ARM-PCR. The opening two PCR rounds, ten to eleven cycles each, paired TRBV1-TRBV30 forward primers with a C-beta reverse primer. TCRdb ran MiXCR on the multiplex PCR reads and lists one entry per CDR3 protein. The sample carries around 88,000 distinct CDR3 sequences, 55% to 75% recorded once.

The sequencing sample was made of tumor-adjacent normal liver tissue. This TCR was recovered from a middle-aged man with primary liver carcinoma and hepatitis B virus infection. The chain combines TRBV11-2 with TRBJ2-4; 7 nucleotides match TRBD2. The CDR3 nucleotides are TGTGTCAGCAGCGGGGCAGCGGCTGTTAACATTCAGTACTTC. This codes for CVSSGAAAVNIQYF. Together with reference TRBV11-2 and TRBJ2-4, the CDR3 gives the full variable domain: EAGVAQSPRYKIIEKRQSVAFWCNPISGHATLYWYQQILGQGPKLLIQFQNNGVVDDSQLPKDRFSAERLKGVDSTLKIQPAKLEDSAVYLCVSSGAAAVNIQYFGAGTRLSVL.